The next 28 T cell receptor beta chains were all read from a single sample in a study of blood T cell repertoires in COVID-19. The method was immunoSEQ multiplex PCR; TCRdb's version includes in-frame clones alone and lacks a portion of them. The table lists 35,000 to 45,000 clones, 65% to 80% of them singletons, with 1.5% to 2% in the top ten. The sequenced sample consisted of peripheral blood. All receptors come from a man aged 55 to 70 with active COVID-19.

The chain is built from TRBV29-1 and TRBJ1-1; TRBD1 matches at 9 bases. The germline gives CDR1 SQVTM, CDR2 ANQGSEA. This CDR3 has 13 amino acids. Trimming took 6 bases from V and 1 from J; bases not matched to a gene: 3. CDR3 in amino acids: CSVQGATNTEAFF. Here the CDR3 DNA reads TGCAGCGTACAGGGGGCCACGAACACTGAAGCTTTCTTT.

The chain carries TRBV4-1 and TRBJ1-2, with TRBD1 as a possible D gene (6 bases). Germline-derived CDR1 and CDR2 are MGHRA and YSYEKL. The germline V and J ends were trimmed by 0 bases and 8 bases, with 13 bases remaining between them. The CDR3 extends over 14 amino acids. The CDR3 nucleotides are TGCGCCAGCAGCCAAGAGGGCAGGGGTCAAGGCTACACCTTC. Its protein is CASSQEGRGQGYTF.

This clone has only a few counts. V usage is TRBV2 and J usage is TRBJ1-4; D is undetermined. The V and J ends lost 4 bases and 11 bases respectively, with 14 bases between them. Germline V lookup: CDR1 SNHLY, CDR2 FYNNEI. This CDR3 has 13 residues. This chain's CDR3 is CASSGRVGGKLFF. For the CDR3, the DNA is TGTGCCAGCAGTGGCCGGGTCGGAGGGAAACTGTTTTTT.

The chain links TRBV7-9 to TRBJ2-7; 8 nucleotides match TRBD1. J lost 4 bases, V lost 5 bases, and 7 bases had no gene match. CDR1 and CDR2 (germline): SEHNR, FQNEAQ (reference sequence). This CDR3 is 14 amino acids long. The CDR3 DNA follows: TGTGCCAGCAGCCAAGACAGGGGAATATACGAGCAGTACTTC. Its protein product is CASSQDRGIYEQYF.

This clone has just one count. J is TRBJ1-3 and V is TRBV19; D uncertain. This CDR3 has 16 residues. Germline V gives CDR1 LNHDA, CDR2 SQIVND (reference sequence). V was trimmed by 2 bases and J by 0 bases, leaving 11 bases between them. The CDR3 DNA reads TGTGCCAGTAGTATAATGGGTACAGCCTCTGGAAACACCATATATTTT. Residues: CASSIMGTASGNTIYF.

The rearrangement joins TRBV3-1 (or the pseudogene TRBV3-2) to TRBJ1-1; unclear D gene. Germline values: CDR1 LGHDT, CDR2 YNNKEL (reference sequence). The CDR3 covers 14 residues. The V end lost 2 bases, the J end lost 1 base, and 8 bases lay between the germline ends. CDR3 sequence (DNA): TGTGCCAGCAGCCAAATGGAGGGGAACACTGAAGCTTTCTTT. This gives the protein CASSQMEGNTEAFF.

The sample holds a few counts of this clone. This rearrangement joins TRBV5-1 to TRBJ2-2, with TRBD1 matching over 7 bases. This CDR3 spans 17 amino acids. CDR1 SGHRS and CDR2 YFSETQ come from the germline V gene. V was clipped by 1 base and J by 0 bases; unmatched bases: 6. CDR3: CASSLTTGWSNTGELFF. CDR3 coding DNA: TGCGCCAGCAGCTTGACGACAGGGTGGTCGAACACCGGGGAGCTGTTTTTT.

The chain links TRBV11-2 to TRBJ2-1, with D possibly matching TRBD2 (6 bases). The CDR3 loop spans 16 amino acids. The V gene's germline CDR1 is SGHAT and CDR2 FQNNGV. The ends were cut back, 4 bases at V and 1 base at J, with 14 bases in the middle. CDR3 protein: CASSSLRDSSYNEQFF. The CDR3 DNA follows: TGTGCCAGCAGCTCCTTACGGGACTCTTCCTACAATGAGCAGTTCTTC.

The CDR3 nucleotides are TGCGCCAGCAGCTTGGCGGGCAGGGATACAGATACGCAGTATTTT. Its translation is CASSLAGRDTDTQYF. V usage is TRBV5-1 and J usage is TRBJ2-3; tentative D call: TRBD1 (5 bases). V lost 0 bases, J lost 3 bases, and 11 bases lay in between. CDR1 is SGHRS and CDR2 is YFSETQ in the germline V gene. The CDR3 is 15 residues long.

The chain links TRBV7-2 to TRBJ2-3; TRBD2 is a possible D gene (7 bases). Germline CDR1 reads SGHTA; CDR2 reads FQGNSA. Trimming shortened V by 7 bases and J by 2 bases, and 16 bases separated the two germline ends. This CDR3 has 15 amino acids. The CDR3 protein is CASILGGVYTDTQYF. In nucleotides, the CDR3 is TGTGCCAGCATCCTAGGGGGGGTATACACAGATACGCAGTATTTT.

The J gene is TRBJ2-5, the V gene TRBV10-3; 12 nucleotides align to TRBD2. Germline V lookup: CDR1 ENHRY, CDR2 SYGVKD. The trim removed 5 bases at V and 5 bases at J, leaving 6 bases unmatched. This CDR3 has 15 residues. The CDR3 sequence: CAISQGTSGPETQYF. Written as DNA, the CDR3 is TGTGCCATCAGTCAAGGGACTAGCGGGCCGGAGACCCAGTACTTC.

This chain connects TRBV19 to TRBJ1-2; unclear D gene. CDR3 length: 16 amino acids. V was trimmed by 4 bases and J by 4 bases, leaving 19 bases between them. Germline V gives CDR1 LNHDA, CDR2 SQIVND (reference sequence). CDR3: CASSTPRGGSLYGYTF. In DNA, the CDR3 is TGTGCCAGTAGTACCCCCCGAGGCGGAAGCCTCTATGGCTACACCTTC.

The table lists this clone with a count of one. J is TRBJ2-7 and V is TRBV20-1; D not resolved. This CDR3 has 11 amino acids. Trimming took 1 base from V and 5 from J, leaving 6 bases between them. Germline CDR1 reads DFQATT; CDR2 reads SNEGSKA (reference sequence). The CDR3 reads CSARAGHEQYF. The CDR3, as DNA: TGCAGTGCTAGAGCGGGTCACGAGCAGTACTTC.

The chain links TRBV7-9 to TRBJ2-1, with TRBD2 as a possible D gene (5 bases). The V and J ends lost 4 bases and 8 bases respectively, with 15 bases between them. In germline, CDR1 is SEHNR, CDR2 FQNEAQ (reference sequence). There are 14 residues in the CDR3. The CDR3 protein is CASSSVPRTYEQFF. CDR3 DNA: TGTGCCAGCAGCTCAGTCCCTCGGACTTATGAGCAGTTCTTC.

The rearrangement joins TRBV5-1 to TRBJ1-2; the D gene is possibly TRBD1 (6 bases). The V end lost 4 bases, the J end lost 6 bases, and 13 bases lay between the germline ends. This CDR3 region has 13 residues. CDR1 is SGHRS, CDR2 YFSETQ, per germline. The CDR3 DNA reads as TGCGCCAGCAGCCCGTGGGGGGGCCATGGCTACACCTTC. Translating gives CASSPWGGHGYTF.

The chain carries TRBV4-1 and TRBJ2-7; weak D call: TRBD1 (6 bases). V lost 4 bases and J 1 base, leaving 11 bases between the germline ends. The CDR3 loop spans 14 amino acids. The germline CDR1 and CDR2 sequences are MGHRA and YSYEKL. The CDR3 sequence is CASSLYRESYEQYF. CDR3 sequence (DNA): TGCGCCAGCAGCCTATACAGGGAGTCCTACGAGCAGTACTTC.

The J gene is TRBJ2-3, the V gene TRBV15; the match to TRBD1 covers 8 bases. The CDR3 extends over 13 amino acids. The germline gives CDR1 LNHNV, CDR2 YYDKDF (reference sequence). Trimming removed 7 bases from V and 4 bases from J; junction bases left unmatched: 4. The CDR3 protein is CATTQGDSDTQYF. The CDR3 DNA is TGTGCCACCACACAGGGGGATTCAGATACGCAGTATTTT.

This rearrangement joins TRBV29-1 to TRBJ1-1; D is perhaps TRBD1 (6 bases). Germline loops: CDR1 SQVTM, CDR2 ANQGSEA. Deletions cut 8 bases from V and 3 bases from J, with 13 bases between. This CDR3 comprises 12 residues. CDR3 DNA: TGCAGCCCCTCCGCAGGGGACACTGAAGCTTTCTTT. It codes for CSPSAGDTEAFF.

The CDR3 protein is CASSEEGGGAGEQFF. In DNA, the CDR3 is TGTGCCAGCAGTGAAGAAGGAGGGGGGGCTGGTGAGCAGTTCTTC. The V gene is TRBV6-1, the J gene TRBJ2-1, with D possibly TRBD2 on 7 matching bases. This CDR3 spans 15 amino acids. V lost 1 base and J 9 bases, leaving 16 bases between the germline ends. The V gene's germline CDR1 is MNHNS and CDR2 SASEGT.

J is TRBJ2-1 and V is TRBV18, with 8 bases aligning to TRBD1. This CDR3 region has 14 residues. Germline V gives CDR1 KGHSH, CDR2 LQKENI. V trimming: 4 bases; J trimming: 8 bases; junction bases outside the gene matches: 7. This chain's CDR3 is CASSLRTGIDEQFF. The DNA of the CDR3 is TGTGCCAGCTCACTTAGGACAGGGATTGATGAGCAGTTCTTC.

CDR3 coding DNA: TGTGCCAGCAGTTATTCGGGGGGGCCTAATGAGCAGTTCTTC. Its translation is CASSYSGGPNEQFF. The rearrangement links TRBV6-6 to TRBJ2-1; 8 bases are a match to TRBD2. The length of the CDR3 is 14 residues. Germline CDR1 reads MNHNY; CDR2 reads SVGAGI (reference sequence). Trimming took 3 bases from V and 7 from J; bases not matched to a gene: 5.

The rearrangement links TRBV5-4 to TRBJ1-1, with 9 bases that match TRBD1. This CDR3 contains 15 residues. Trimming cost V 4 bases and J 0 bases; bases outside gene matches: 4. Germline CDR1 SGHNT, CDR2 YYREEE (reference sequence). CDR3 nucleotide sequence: TGTGCCAGCAGCCAGACAGGGGGAATGAACACTGAAGCTTTCTTT. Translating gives CASSQTGGMNTEAFF. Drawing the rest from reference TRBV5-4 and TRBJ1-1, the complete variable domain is ETGVTQSPTHLIKTRGQQVTLRCSSQSGHNTVSWYQQALGQGPQFIFQYYREEENGRGNFPPRFSGLQFPNYSSELNVNALELDDSALYLCASSQTGGMNTEAFFGQGTRLTVV.

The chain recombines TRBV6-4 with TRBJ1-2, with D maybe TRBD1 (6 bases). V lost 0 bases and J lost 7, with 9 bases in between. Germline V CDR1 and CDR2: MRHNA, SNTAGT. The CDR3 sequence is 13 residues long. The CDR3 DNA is TGTGCCAGCAGTGACTCGACCAGGGGTGGCTACACCTTC. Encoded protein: CASSDSTRGGYTF.

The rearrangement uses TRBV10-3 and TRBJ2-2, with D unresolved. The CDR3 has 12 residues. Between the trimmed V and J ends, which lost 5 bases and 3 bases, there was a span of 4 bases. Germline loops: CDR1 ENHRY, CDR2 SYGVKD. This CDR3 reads CAISPDTGELFF. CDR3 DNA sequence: TGTGCCATCAGTCCTGACACCGGGGAGCTGTTTTTT.

The CDR3 loop reads CASRQIFPFEAFF. The CDR3 nucleotides read TGTGCCAGCAGACAGATATTTCCCTTTGAAGCTTTCTTT. This chain links TRBV6-5 with TRBJ1-1; D is unclear. CDR1 and CDR2 (germline): MNHEY, SVGAGI. V was shortened by 6 bases and J by 7 bases, with 15 bases between the two germline ends. The CDR3 length is 13 residues.

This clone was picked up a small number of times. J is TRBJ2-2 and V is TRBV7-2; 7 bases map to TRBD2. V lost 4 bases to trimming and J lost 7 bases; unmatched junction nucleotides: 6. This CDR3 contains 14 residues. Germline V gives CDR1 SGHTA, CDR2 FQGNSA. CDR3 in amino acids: CASSSTSVGGELFF. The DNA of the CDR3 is TGTGCCAGCAGCTCCACTAGCGTGGGCGGGGAGCTGTTTTTT.

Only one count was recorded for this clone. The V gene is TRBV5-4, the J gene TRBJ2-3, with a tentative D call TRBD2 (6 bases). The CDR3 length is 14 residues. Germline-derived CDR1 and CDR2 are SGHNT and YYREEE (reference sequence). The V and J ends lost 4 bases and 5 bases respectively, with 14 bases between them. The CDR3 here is CASSPRGSGDTQYF. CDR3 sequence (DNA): TGTGCCAGCAGCCCTCGGGGTAGCGGAGATACGCAGTATTTT. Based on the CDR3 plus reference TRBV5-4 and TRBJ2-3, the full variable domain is ETGVTQSPTHLIKTRGQQVTLRCSSQSGHNTVSWYQQALGQGPQFIFQYYREEENGRGNFPPRFSGLQFPNYSSELNVNALELDDSALYLCASSPRGSGDTQYFGPGTRLTVL.

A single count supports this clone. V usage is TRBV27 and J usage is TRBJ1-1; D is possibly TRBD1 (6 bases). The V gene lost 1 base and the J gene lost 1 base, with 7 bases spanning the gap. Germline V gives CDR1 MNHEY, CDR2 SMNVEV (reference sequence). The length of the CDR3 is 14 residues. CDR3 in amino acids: CASSLFRGNTEAFF. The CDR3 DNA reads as TGTGCCAGCAGTTTATTCAGGGGGAACACTGAAGCTTTCTTT.